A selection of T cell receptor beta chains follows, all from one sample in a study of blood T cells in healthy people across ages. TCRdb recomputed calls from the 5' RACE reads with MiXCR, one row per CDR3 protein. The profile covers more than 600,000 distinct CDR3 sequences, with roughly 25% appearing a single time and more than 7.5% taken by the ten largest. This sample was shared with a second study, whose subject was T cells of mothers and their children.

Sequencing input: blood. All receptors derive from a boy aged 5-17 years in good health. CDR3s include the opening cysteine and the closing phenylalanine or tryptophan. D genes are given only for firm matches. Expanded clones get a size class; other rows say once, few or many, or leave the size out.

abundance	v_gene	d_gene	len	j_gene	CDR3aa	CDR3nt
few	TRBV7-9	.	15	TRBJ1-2	CASPKGAEANYGYTF	TGTGCCAGCCCCAAAGGGGCCGAAGCTAACTATGGCTACACCTTC
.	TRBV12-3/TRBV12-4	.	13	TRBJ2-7	CASSPLTGWEQYF	TGTGCCAGCAGTCCGTTGACAGGCTGGGAGCAGTACTTC
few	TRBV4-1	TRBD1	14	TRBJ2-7	CASSPSRDSNEQYF	TGCGCCAGCAGCCCGAGCCGGGACAGTAACGAGCAGTACTTC
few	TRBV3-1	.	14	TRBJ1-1	CASSPRWAVTEAFF	TGTGCCAGCAGCCCAAGGTGGGCGGTAACTGAAGCTTTCTTT
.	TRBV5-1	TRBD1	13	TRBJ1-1	CASSWGTATEAFF	TGCGCCAGCAGCTGGGGGACAGCGACTGAAGCTTTCTTT
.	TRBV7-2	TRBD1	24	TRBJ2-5	CASSRSDRGSLLDRGWRRGETQYF	TGTGCCAGCAGTCGAAGCGACAGGGGGTCTCTTCTCGATCGAGGGTGGCGCAGGGGAGAGACCCAGTACTTC
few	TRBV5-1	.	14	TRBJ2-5	CASSLTWSSETQYF	TGCGCCAGCAGCTTAACCTGGAGCAGTGAGACCCAGTACTTC
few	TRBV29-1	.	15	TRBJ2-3	CSVEDGGQGTDTQYF	TGCAGCGTTGAAGATGGCGGGCAGGGGACAGATACGCAGTATTTT
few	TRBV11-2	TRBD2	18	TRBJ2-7	CASSSVGVAGGNSYEQYF	TGTGCCAGCAGCTCCGTAGGGGTAGCGGGAGGCAACTCCTACGAGCAGTACTTC
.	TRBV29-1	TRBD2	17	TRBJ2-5	CSVEDPWREAGYETQYF	TGCAGCGTTGAAGATCCTTGGCGGGAGGCGGGATATGAGACCCAGTACTTC
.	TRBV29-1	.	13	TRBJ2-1	CSVVLEAYNEQFF	TGCAGCGTTGTCCTGGAAGCCTACAATGAGCAGTTCTTC
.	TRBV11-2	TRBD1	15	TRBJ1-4	CASSLGGQGEEKLFF	TGTGCCAGCAGCTTAGGGGGACAGGGAGAGGAAAAACTGTTTTTT
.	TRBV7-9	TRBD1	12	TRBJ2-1	CASSRTGDEQLF	TGTGCCAGCAGCAGAACAGGGGATGAGCAGCTCTTC
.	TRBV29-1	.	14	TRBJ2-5	CSVGQVVSQETQYF	TGCAGCGTTGGACAGGTGGTGAGCCAAGAGACCCAGTACTTC
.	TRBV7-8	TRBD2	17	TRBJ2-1	CAGSLKSGGPGYNEQFF	TGTGCCGGCAGCTTAAAGTCGGGAGGGCCTGGTTACAATGAGCAGTTCTTC
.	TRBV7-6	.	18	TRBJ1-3	CASSSFGRSEHSGNTIYF	TGTGCCAGCAGCTCTTTCGGGAGGTCAGAGCACTCTGGAAACACCATATATTTT
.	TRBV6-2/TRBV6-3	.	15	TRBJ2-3	CANSSWGADTDTQYF	TGTGCCAACAGTTCGTGGGGAGCGGACACAGATACGCAGTATTTT
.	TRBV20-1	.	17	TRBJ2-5	CSARAIKAGTLKETQYF	TGCAGTGCTAGAGCGATAAAGGCAGGGACTTTAAAAGAGACCCAGTACTTC
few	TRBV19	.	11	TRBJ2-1	CASSSPNEQFF	TGTGCCAGTAGTTCACCCAATGAGCAGTTCTTC
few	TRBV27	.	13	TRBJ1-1	CASSPHDSYEAFF	TGTGCCAGCAGTCCCCATGACAGTTACGAAGCTTTCTTT
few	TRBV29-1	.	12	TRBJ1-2	CSVDGGFYGYTF	TGCAGCGTTGATGGGGGCTTCTATGGCTACACCTTC
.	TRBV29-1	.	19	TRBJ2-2	CSVAGLPNSGESGTGELFF	TGCAGCGTTGCAGGTTTACCGAATAGTGGGGAGTCTGGGACCGGGGAGCTGTTTTTT
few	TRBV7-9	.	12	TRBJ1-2	CASSPSTDGYTF	TGTGCCAGCAGCCCATCGACGGATGGCTACACCTTC
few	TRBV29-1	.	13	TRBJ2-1	CSVGLATYNEQFF	TGCAGCGTTGGCCTAGCCACTTACAATGAGCAGTTCTTC
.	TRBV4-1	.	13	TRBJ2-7	CASSQVLAYEQYF	TGCGCCAGCAGCCAAGTCTTGGCTTACGAGCAGTACTTC
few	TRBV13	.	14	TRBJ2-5	CASSSWAGEETQYF	TGTGCCAGCAGCTCCTGGGCAGGGGAAGAGACCCAGTACTTC
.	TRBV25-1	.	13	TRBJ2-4	CASSRDTTNIQYF	TGTGCCAGCAGTAGGGATACTACAAACATTCAGTACTTC